The clone carrying this T cell receptor beta chain was seen once. No antigen is known for it. The data are from a study of T cell responses to AZD1222 COVID-19 vaccine. Findings and caveats of the study: The donor cohort was predominantly white British with a female majority, and clonal diversity may have been underestimated.

V gave up 5 bases and J gave up 7 bases, with 8 bases separating them. Germline CDR1 MNHEY, CDR2 SMNVEV (reference sequence). The CDR3 runs to 12 residues. Here immunoSEQ multiplex PCR was the method, and the copy in TCRdb shows in-frame clones only, minus some. The data hold roughly 110,000 clones, with roughly four fifths observed a single time. This material consisted of peripheral blood, taken on day 0 of AZD1222 vaccination. The chain uses TRBV27 and TRBJ1-4, with D uncertain. This receptor was identified in an adult in good health. The CDR3 sequence is CASSGVGEKLFF. The CDR3 DNA follows: TGTGCCAGCAGTGGCGTCGGTGAAAAACTGTTTTTT.